These 5 T cell receptor beta chains originate from one sample sequenced in a study of OX40 agonist ivuxolimab in advanced cancers. Generated by immunoSEQ multiplex PCR, the TCRdb table keeps only in-frame clones and is missing some. The sample records 40,000 to 60,000 clones, about four fifths being singletons. The specimen was CD4+ or CD8+ T cells sorted from blood, collected in a trial of the OX40 agonist ivuxolimab. Source of these receptors: an adult with an advanced solid tumor such as melanoma, head and neck, liver or kidney cancer.

This rearrangement joins TRBV6-1 to TRBJ1-3; 8 bases map to TRBD1. The CDR3 has 15 amino acids. Trimming took 4 bases from V and 0 from J; bases not matched to a gene: 2. In germline, CDR1 is MNHNS, CDR2 SASEGT. The DNA of the CDR3 is TGTGCCAGCAGTGGGGACAGGATCTCTGGAAACACCATATATTTT. It codes for CASSGDRISGNTIYF.

The V gene is TRBV25-1, the J gene TRBJ2-7, with 12 positions matching TRBD1. V lost 1 base, J lost 7 bases, and 5 bases stayed unmatched. The CDR3 totals 15 residues. CDR1 and CDR2 from the germline V gene are MGHDK and SYGVNS. The CDR3 sequence: CASSEWGQGAVEQYF. CDR3 bases: TGTGCCAGCAGTGAATGGGGACAGGGGGCTGTGGAGCAGTACTTC.

The rearrangement joins TRBV7-2 to TRBJ2-3; D remains unclear. Germline V gene data show CDR1 as SGHTA and CDR2 as FQGNSA. Trimming stripped 6 bases from V and 2 bases from J, with 15 bases between. This CDR3 comprises 15 residues. CDR3 amino acids: CASSSRAENTDTQYF. The CDR3 nucleotides read TGTGCCAGCAGTTCAAGGGCGGAGAACACAGATACGCAGTATTTT.

The V call is TRBV18, the J call TRBJ2-7; 9 nucleotides match TRBD1. V was clipped by 4 bases and J by 7 bases; unmatched bases: 14. The CDR3 sequence is 16 residues long. Looked up from germline, CDR1 is KGHSH and CDR2 is LQKENI. The CDR3 DNA follows: TGTGCCAGCTCACTGGGGATCGGGACAGGGTCGAGAGAGCAGTACTTC. Translated, it gives CASSLGIGTGSREQYF. Filled out from reference TRBV18 and TRBJ2-7, the complete variable domain reads NAGVMQNPRHLVRRRGQEARLRCSPMKGHSHVYWYRQLPEEGLKFMVYLQKENIIDESGMPKERFSAEFPKEGPSILRIQQVVRGDSAAYFCASSLGIGTGSREQYFGPGTRLTVT.

The V gene is TRBV7-2, the J gene TRBJ1-6; D gene ambiguous. The V gene's germline CDR1 is SGHTA and CDR2 FQGNSA. The CDR3 has 14 residues. The V end was cut by 5 bases, the J end by 9 bases, with 14 bases between. This CDR3 reads CASSPWGRPSPLHF. CDR3 bases: TGTGCCAGCAGCCCATGGGGTAGACCTTCACCCCTCCACTTT.